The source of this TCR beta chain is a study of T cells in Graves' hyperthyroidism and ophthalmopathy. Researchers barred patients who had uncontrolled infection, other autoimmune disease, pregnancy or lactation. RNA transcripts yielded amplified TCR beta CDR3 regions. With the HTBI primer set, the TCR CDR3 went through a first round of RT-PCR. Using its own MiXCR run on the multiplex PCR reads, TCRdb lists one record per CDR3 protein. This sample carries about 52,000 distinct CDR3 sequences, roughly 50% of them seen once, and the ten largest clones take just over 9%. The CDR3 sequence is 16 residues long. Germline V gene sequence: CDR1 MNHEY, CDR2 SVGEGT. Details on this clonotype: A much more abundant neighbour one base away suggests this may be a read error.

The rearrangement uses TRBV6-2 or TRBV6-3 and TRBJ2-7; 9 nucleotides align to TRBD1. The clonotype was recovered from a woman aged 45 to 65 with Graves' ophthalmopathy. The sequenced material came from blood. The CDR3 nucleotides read TGTGCCAGCAGTCACCCACAGGGGGCCCTTGCCTACGGGCAGTACTTC. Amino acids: CASSHPQGALAYGQYF.